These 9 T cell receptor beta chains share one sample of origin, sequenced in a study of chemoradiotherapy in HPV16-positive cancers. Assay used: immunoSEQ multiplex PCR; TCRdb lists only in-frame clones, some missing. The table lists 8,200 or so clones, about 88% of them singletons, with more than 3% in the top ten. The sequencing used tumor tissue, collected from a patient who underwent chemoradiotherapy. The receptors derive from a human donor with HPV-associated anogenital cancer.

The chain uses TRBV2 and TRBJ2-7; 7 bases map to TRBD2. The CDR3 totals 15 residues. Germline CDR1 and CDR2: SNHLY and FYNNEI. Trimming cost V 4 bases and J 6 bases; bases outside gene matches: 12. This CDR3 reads CASSALAGVSSEQYF. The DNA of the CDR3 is TGTGCCAGCAGTGCTCTGGCGGGAGTTTCATCCGAGCAGTACTTC.

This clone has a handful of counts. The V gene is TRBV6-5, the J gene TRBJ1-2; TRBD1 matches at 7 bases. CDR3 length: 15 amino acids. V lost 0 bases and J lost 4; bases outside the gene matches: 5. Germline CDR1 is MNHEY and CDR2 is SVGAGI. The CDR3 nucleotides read TGTGCCAGCAGTTACTCGCCAGGGGGGAGCTATGGCTACACCTTC. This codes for CASSYSPGGSYGYTF.

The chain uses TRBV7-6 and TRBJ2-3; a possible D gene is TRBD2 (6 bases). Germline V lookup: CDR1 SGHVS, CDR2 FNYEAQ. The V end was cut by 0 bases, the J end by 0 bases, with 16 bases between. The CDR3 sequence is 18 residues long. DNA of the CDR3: TGTGCCAGCAGCTTAGCCCCCGTTTTGGGGGGAAGCACAGATACGCAGTATTTT. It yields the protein CASSLAPVLGGSTDTQYF.

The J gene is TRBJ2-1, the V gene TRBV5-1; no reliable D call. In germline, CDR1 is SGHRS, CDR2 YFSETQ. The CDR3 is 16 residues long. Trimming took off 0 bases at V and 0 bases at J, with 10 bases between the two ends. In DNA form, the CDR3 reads TGCGCCAGCAGCTTGGTGTACTTGAGCTCCTACAATGAGCAGTTCTTC. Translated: CASSLVYLSSYNEQFF.

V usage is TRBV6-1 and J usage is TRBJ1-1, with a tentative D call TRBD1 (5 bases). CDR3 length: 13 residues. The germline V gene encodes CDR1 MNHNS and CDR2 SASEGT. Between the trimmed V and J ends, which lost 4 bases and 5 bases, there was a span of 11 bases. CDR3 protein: CASSGQRATEAFF. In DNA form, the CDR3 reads TGTGCCAGCAGTGGACAGAGGGCAACTGAAGCTTTCTTT.

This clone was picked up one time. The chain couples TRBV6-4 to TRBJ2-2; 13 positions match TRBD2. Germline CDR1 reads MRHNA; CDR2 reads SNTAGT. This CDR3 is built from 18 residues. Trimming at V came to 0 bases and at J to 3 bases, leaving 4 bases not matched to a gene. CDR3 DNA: TGTGCCAGCAGTGACTCGACCGGACTAGCGGGGGACACCGGGGAGCTGTTTTTT. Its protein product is CASSDSTGLAGDTGELFF.

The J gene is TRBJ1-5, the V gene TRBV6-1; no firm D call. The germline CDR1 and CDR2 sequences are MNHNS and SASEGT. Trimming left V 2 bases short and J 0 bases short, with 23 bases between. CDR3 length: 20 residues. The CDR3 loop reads CASSELSSTGSFNSNQPQHF. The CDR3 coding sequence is TGTGCCAGCAGTGAACTGTCCTCGACGGGTAGCTTTAATAGCAATCAGCCCCAGCATTTT.

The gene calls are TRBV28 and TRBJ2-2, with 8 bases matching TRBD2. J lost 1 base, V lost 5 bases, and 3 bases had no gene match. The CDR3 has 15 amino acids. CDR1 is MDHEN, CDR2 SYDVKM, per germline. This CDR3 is CASSPTSGNTGELFF. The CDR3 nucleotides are TGTGCCAGCAGTCCTACTAGCGGGAACACCGGGGAGCTGTTTTTT.

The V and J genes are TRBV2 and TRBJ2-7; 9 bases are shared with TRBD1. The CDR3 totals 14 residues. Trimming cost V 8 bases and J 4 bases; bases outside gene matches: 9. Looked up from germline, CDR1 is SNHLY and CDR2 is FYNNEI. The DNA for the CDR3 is TGTGCCAGCGAGCGGGACAGGGATAGGTACGAGCAGTACTTC. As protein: CASERDRDRYEQYF.